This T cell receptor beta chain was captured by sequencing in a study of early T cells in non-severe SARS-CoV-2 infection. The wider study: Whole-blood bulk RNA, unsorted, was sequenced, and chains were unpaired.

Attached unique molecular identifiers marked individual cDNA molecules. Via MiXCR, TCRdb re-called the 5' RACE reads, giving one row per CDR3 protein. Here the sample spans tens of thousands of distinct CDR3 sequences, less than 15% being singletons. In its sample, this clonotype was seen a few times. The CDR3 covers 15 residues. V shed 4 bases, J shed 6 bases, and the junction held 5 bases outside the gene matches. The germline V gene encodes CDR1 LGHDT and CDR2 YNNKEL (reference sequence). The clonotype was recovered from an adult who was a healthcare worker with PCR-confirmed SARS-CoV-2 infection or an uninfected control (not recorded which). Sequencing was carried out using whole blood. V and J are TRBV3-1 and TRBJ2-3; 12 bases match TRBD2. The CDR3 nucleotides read TGTGCCAGCAGCCCACCGACTAGCGGGGGCGATACGCAGTATTTT. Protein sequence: CASSPPTSGGDTQYF.